A single sample gave rise to the 11 T cell receptor beta chains below, sequenced in a study of patients and donors after allogeneic stem cell transplantation. MiXCR, run by TCRdb on the RT-PCR reads, gives a single entry per CDR3 protein. In the table there are about 160,000 distinct CDR3 sequences, 30% of which are singletons. The sequencing sample was made of blood, either unsorted or a sorted T cell fraction (not recorded which). These receptors all come from a human donor who was either an allogeneic HSCT recipient or a stem cell or donor lymphocyte infusion donor (not recorded which). It is not recorded whose cells these are; they may come from a transplant donor.

This clonotype was seen more than once but under ten times. CDR3 nucleotides: TGTGCCAGCAGCTTTACAGGGGGTCGGGAGACCCAGTACTTC. As protein: CASSFTGGRETQYF. The chain links TRBV7-3 to TRBJ2-5, with 8 nucleotides matching TRBD1. Germline CDR1 reads SGHTA; CDR2 reads FQGTGA. Trimming removed 3 bases from V and 5 bases from J; junction bases left unmatched: 5. This CDR3 region has 14 residues.

There are a few counts of this clonotype. This chain joins TRBV10-1 and TRBJ1-5, with TRBD1 identical over 11 bases. The J segment lost 8 bases and the V segment lost 10 bases, leaving 4 bases of the junction unmatched. The V gene's germline CDR1 is WNHNN and CDR2 SYGVQD (reference sequence). The CDR3 runs 12 residues. The CDR3 sequence is CATGTGGEPQHF. The DNA of the CDR3 is TGCGCCACCGGGACAGGGGGAGAGCCCCAGCATTTT.

The gene calls are TRBV12-3 or TRBV12-4 and TRBJ2-1; 14 bases fit TRBD2. The junction had 4 bases not matched to a gene; V was cut back by 3 bases and J by 3 bases. The CDR3 consists of 17 residues. In DNA, the CDR3 is TGTGCCAGCAGTTTTGGGACTAGCGGGAGCCTCTACAATGAGCAGTTCTTC. Its protein is CASSFGTSGSLYNEQFF.

This rearrangement joins TRBV5-8 to TRBJ2-7; TRBD1 might be the D (5 bases). Germline V gene data show CDR1 as SGHTS and CDR2 as YDEGEE. The germline V and J ends were trimmed by 2 bases and 2 bases, with 20 bases remaining between them. The CDR3 is 17 residues long. The CDR3 reads CASSLLALADSTYEQYF. The CDR3 bases are TGTGCCAGCAGCTTATTGGCCCTGGCAGACAGTACCTACGAGCAGTACTTC.

As for this clonotype: The germline gene is not matched at one end of the junction; a read error may be the cause. The rearrangement links TRBV5-1 to TRBJ2-2, with TRBD2 matching over 13 bases. CDR3 length: 16 residues. The germline V gene has CDR1 SGHRS and CDR2 YFSETQ. As DNA, the CDR3 is TGCGCCAACAGCCCTACTGGACTAGCGGGAGCCGGGGAGCTGTTTTTT. It specifies CANSPTGLAGAGELFF.

The J gene is TRBJ2-1, the V gene TRBV12-3 or TRBV12-4; D assignment may be TRBD1 or TRBD2 (5 bases each). The CDR3 length is 15 residues. Trimming left V 3 bases short and J 3 bases short, with 12 bases between. The CDR3 loop is CASSLGPGFYNEQFF. The CDR3 DNA follows: TGTGCCAGCAGTTTGGGACCCGGTTTCTACAATGAGCAGTTCTTC.

The V call is TRBV15, the J call TRBJ2-5, with a tentative D call TRBD2 (5 bases). CDR3 length: 13 amino acids. Germline V CDR1 and CDR2: LNHNV, YYDKDF (reference sequence). V lost 5 bases to trimming and J lost 5 bases, with 12 bases between them. CDR3 nucleotides: TGTGCCACCAGCCGCCTCCGGAGGGAGACCCAGTACTTC. This sequence encodes CATSRLRRETQYF.

The chain carries TRBV6-6 and TRBJ1-5; D remains unclear. The CDR3 runs to 14 residues. Germline CDR1 is MNHNY and CDR2 is SVGAGI (reference sequence). V was trimmed by 4 bases and J by 5 bases, leaving 12 bases between them. The CDR3 spells CASSFVLSDQPQHF. CDR3 DNA sequence: TGTGCCAGCAGTTTCGTTCTCTCGGATCAGCCCCAGCATTTT.

V is TRBV5-4 and J is TRBJ2-1, with D possibly TRBD2 on 6 matching bases. Trimming removed 2 bases from V and 5 bases from J, with 14 bases in between. Per germline, CDR1 SGHNT and CDR2 YYREEE (reference sequence). This CDR3 is built from 15 residues. CDR3 amino acids: CASSFGSSAHNEQFF. DNA for the CDR3: TGTGCCAGCAGCTTTGGGTCTAGCGCCCACAATGAGCAGTTCTTC. Looking up the rest from reference TRBV5-4 and TRBJ2-1 gives the full variable domain: ETGVTQSPTHLIKTRGQQVTLRCSSQSGHNTVSWYQQALGQGPQFIFQYYREEENGRGNFPPRFSGLQFPNYSSELNVNALELDDSALYLCASSFGSSAHNEQFFGPGTRLTVL.

This clonotype was seen only a few times. This chain uses TRBV12-3 or TRBV12-4 with TRBJ1-4, with a weak D call TRBD1 (5 bases). V dropped 3 bases and J dropped 8 bases, with 13 bases sitting between them. The CDR3 consists of 14 residues. The CDR3 DNA reads TGTGCCAGCAGTTTCCCAGGGAGAGGAGAAAAACTGTTTTTT. Protein: CASSFPGRGEKLFF.

This clonotype has more than one count but fewer than ten. The chain combines TRBV5-1 with TRBJ2-1; 10 nucleotides agree with TRBD2. The germline V gene has CDR1 SGHRS and CDR2 YFSETQ. After removal of 2 bases from V and 4 bases from J, the junction contained 6 bases not matched to a gene. The CDR3 loop spans 16 amino acids. Here the CDR3 reads CASSFNALAGYNEQFF. As DNA, the CDR3 is TGCGCCAGCAGCTTCAACGCACTAGCGGGATACAATGAGCAGTTCTTC.